This T cell receptor (beta chain) was identified in a study of PD-L1 blockade in urothelial cancer. Time point denoted: peripheral blood 6 weeks after treatment start. Germline CDR1 GTSNPN, CDR2 SVGIG (reference sequence). V lost 1 base, J lost 3 bases, and 12 bases lay in between. The CDR3 contains 14 residues. The table came from immunoSEQ multiplex PCR; TCRdb's copy has only in-frame clones and leaves some out. The sample has 35,000 to 45,000 clones, around 84% seen once; the top ten hold roughly 2.5%. Sequencing used PBMCs, obtained around atezolizumab (anti-PD-L1) treatment. This TCR derives from a man in his 70s with urothelial cancer. The V gene is TRBV30, the J gene TRBJ1-1, with TRBD1 as a possible D gene (5 bases). The chain's CDR3 is CAWSARGGHTEAFF. CDR3 nucleotide sequence: TGTGCCTGGAGTGCGAGGGGAGGGCACACTGAAGCTTTCTTT. The full variable domain, completed using reference TRBV30 and TRBJ1-1, is SQTIHQWPATLVQPVGSPLSLECTVEGTSNPNLYWYRQAAGRGLQLLFYSVGIGQISSEVPQNLSASRPQDRQFILSSKKLLLSDSGFYLCAWSARGGHTEAFFGQGTRLTVV.